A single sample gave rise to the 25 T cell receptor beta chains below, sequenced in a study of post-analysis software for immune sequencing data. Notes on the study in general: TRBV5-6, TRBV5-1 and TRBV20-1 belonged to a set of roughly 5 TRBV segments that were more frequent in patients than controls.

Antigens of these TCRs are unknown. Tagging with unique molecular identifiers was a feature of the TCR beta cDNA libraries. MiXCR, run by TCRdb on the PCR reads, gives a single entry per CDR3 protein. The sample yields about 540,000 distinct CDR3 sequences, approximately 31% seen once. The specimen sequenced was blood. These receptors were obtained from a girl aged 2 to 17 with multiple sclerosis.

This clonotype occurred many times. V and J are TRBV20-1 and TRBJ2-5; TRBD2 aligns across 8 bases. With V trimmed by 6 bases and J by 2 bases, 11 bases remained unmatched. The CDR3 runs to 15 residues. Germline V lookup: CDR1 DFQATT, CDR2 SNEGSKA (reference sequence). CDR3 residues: CSAITRRGAQETQYF. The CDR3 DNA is TGCAGTGCCATAACTCGGCGGGGGGCTCAAGAGACCCAGTACTTC.

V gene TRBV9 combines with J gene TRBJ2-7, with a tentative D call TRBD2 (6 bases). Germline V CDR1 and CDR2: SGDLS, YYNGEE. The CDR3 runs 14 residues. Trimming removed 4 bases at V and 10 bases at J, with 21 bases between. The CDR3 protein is CASSPSGEDWGQYF. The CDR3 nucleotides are TGTGCCAGCAGCCCCTCGGGAGAGGATTGGGGCCAGTACTTC.

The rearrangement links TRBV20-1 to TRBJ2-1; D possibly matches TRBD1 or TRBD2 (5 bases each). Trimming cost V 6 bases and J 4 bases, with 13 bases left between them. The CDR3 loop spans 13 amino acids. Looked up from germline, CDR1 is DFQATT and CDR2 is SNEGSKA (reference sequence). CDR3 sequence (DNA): TGCAGTGCCACGGGACGGTTTTACAATGAGCAGTTCTTC. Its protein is CSATGRFYNEQFF.

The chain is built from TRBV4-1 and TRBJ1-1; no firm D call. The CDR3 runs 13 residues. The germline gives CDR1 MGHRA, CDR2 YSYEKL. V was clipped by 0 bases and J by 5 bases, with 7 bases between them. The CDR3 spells CASSQEYVTEAFF. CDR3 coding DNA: TGCGCCAGCAGCCAAGAATACGTTACTGAAGCTTTCTTT.

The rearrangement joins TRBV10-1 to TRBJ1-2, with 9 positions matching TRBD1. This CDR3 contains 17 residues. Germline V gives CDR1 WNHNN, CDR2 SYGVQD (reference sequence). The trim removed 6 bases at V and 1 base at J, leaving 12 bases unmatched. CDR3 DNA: TGCGCCAGCAGGGGGCCGGGACAGGGATCATTTAACTATGGCTACACCTTC. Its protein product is CASRGPGQGSFNYGYTF.

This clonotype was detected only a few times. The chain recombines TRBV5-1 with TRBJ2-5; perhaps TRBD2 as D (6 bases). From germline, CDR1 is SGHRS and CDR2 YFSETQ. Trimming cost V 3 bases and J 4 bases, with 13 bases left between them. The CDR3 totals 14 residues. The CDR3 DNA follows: TGCGCCAGCAGCTCAGGGCGGGGCGGAGAGACCCAGTACTTC. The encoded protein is CASSSGRGGETQYF.

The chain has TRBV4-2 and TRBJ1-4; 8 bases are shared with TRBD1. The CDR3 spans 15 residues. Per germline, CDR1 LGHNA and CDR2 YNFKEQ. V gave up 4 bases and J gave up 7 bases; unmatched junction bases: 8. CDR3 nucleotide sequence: TGTGCCAGCAGCCCGTTGACAGGGGACGGTGAAAAACTGTTTTTT. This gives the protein CASSPLTGDGEKLFF.

CDR3 in DNA: TGTGCCAGCAGCTTACGAATAGCAGGGGGCAGCGACTATGGCTACACCTTC. Protein product: CASSLRIAGGSDYGYTF. This chain uses TRBV11-2 with TRBJ1-2, with TRBD1 matching 8 bases. J was trimmed by 3 bases and V by 2 bases; bases with no gene match: 11. CDR3 length: 17 residues. CDR1 is SGHAT, CDR2 FQNNGV, per germline.

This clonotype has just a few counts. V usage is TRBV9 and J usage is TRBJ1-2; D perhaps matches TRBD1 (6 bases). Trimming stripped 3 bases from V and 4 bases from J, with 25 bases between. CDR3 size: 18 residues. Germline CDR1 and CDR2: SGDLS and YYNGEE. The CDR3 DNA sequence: TGTGCCAGCAGCGCACAAGACTTTTCCAGGGGCCTGGCCTATGGCTACACCTTC. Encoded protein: CASSAQDFSRGLAYGYTF.

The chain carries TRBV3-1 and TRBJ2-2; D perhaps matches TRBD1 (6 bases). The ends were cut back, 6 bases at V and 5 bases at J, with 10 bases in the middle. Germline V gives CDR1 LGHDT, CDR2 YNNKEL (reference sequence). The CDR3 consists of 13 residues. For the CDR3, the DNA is TGTGCCAGCAGTCGACAGGCAACCGGGGAGCTGTTTTTT. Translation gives CASSRQATGELFF.

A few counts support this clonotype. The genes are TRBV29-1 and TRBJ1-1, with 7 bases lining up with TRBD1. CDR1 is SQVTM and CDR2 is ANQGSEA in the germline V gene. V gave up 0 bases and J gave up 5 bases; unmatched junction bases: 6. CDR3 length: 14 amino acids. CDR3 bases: TGCAGCGTTGAAGAGGGACAGATAGGGACTGAAGCTTTCTTT. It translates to CSVEEGQIGTEAFF. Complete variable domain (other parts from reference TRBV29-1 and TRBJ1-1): SAVISQKPSRDICQRGTSLTIQCQVDSQVTMMFWYRQQPGQSLTLIATANQGSEATYESGFVIDKFPISRPNLTFSTLTVSNMSPEDSSIYLCSVEEGQIGTEAFFGQGTRLTVV.

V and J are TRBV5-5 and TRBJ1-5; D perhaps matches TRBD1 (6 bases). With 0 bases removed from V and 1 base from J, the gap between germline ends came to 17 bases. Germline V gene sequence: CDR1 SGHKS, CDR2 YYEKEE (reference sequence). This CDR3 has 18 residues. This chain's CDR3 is CASSLAWVGGTSNQPQHF. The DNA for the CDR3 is TGTGCCAGCAGCTTGGCCTGGGTAGGGGGTACGAGCAATCAGCCCCAGCATTTT.

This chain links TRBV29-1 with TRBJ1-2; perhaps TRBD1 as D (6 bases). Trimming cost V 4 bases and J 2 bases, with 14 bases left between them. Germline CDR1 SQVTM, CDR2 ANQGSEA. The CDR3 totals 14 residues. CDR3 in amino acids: CSVVGGQGNYGYTF. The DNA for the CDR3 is TGCAGCGTTGTTGGGGGGCAGGGGAACTATGGCTACACCTTC.

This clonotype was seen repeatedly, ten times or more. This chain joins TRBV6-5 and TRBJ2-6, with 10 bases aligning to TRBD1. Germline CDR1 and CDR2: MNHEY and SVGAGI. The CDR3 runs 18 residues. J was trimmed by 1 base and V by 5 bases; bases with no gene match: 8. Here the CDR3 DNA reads TGTGCCAGCAGTACCTACCGGGACAGGGGATCTGGGGCCAACGTCCTGACTTTC. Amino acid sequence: CASSTYRDRGSGANVLTF.

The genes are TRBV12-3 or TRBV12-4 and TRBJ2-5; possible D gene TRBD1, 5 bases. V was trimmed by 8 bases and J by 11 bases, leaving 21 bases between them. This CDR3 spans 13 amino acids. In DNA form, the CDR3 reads TGTGCCAGCTCACGTCAGGGCCCGGGTGAGCAGTACTTC. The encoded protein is CASSRQGPGEQYF.

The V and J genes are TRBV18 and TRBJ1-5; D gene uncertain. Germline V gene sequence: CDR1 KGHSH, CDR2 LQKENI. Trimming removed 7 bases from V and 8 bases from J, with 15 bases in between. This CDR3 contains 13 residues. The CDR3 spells CASFNTLKEPQHF. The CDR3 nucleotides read TGTGCCAGCTTCAACACACTTAAGGAGCCCCAGCATTTT.

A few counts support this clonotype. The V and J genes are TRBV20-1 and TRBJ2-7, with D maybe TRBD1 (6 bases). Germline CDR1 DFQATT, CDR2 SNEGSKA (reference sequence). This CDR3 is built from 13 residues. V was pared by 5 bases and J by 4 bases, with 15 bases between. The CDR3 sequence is CSACERGQYEQYF. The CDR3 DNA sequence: TGCAGTGCTTGCGAACGCGGACAGTACGAGCAGTACTTC.

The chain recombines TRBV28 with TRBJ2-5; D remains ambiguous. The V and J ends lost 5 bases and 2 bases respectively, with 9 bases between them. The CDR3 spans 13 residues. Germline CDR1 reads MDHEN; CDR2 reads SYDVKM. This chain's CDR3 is CASSVGAQETQYF. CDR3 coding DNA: TGTGCCAGCAGTGTCGGAGCGCAAGAGACCCAGTACTTC.

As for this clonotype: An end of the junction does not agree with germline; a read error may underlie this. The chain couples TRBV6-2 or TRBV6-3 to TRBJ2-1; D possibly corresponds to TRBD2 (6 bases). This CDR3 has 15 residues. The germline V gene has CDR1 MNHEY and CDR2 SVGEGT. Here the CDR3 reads CASSRLGPSYNEQFF. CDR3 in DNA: TGTGCTAGCAGCAGACTAGGGCCCTCTTACAATGAGCAGTTCTTC.

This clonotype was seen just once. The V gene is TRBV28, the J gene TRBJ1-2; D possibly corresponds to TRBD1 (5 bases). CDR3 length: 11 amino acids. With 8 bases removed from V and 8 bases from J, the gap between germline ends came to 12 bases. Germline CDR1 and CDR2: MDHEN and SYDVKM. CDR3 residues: CASSGGKGYTF. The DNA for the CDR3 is TGTGCCAGCTCGGGGGGGAAAGGCTACACCTTC.

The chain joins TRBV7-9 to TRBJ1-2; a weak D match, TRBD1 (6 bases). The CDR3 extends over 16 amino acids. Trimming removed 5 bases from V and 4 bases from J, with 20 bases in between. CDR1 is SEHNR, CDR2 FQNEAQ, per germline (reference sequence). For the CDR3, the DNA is TGTGCCAGCAGCAGTAGACAGGCCCAGAGGGTCTATGGCTACACCTTC. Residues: CASSSRQAQRVYGYTF.

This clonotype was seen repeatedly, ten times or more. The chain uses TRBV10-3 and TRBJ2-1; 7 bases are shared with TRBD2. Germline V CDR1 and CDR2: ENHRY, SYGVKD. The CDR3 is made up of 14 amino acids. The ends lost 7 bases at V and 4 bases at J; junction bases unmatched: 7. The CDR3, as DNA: TGTGCCATCACCGACGGGGGGATATACAATGAGCAGTTCTTC. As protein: CAITDGGIYNEQFF.

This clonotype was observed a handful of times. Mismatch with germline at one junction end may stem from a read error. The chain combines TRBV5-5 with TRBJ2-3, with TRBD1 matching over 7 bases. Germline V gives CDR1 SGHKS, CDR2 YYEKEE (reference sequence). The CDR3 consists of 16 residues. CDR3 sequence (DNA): TGCGCCAGCAGCTTGGATCGGACAGGCCGCACAGATACGCAGTATTTT. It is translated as CASSLDRTGRTDTQYF.

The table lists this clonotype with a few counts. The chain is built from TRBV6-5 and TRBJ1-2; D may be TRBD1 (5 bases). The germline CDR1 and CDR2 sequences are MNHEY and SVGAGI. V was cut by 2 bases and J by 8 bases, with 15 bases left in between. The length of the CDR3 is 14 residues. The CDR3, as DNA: TGTGCCAGCAGTTACAGGGCAGGGCATGAAGGCTACACCTTC. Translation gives CASSYRAGHEGYTF.

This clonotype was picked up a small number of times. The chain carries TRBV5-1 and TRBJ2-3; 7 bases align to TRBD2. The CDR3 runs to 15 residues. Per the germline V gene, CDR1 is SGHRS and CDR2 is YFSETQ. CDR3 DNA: TGCGCTAGCGATTCCGGGGGGTACGGCCCAGATACGCAGTATTTT. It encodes CASDSGGYGPDTQYF.